This T cell receptor beta chain emerged from a study of blood T cell repertoires in COVID-19. Study background: Sources were T cells, B-cell-depleted T cells, or PBMCs; the material itself was cDNA or gDNA.

The Seattle patients joined while their infection was active and were tracked longitudinally afterward. Original handling: Reference gene primer amplification in the assay estimated nucleated cell counts. Generated by immunoSEQ multiplex PCR, the TCRdb table keeps only in-frame clones and is missing some. The V and J calls and the clone size are those of that table, but D and trimming were determined from the DNA. The sample lists fewer than 200,000 clones, 80% to 90% occurring once. CDR3 size: 17 residues. Trimming cost V 4 bases and J 2 bases, with 19 bases left between them. Germline CDR1 and CDR2: MNHEY and SMNVEV (reference sequence).

The source is a woman at least 80 years old with COVID-19, enrolled during active disease. This chain links TRBV27 with TRBJ2-3; D perhaps matches TRBD1 (5 bases). Sequenced: peripheral blood. The CDR3, as DNA: TGTGCCAGCAGTTGGCAGGGATTGGTTTACCCCACAGATACGCAGTATTTT. This translates into CASSWQGLVYPTDTQYF.